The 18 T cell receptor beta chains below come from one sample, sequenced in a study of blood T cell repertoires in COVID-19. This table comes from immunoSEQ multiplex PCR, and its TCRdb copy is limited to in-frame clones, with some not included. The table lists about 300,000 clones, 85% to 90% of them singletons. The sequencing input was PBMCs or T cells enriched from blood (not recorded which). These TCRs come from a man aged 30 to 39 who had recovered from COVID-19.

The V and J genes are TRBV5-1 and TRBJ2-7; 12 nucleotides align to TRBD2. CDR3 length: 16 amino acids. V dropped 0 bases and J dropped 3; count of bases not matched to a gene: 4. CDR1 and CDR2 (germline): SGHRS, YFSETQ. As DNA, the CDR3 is TGCGCCAGCAGCTTGGGGACTAGCGGGAAATTCTACGAGCAGTACTTC. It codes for CASSLGTSGKFYEQYF.

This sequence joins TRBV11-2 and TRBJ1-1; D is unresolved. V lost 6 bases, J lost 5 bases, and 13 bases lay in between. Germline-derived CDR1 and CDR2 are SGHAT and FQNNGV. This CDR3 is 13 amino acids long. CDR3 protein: CASSFQWRTEAFF. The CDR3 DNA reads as TGTGCCAGCAGTTTCCAATGGAGAACTGAAGCTTTCTTT.

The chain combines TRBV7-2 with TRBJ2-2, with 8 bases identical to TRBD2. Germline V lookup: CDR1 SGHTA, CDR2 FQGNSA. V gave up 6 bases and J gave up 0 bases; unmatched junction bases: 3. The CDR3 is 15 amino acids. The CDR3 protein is CASRRSGANTGELFF. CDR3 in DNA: TGTGCCAGCAGACGTAGCGGGGCGAACACCGGGGAGCTGTTTTTT.

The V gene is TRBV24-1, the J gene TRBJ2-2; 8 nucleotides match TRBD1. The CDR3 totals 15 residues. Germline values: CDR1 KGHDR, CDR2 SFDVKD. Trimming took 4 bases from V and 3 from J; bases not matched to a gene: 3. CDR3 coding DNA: TGTGCCACCAGTGACCCGGGACAGGACACCGGGGAGCTGTTTTTT. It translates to CATSDPGQDTGELFF.

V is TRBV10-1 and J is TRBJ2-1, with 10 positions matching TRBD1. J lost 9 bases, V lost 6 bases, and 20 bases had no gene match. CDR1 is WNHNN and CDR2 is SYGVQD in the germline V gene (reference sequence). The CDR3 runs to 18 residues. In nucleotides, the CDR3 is TGCGCCAGCAGCGCCGGGACAGGGGTGGCGATTTTTCAGGGTGAGCAGTTCTTC. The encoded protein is CASSAGTGVAIFQGEQFF.

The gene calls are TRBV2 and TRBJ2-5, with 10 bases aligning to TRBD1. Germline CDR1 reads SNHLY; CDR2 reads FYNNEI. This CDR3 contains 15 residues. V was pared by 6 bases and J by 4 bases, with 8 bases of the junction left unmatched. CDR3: CASRARTGGGETQYF. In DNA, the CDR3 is TGTGCCAGCAGGGCCAGGACAGGGGGTGGAGAGACCCAGTACTTC.

CDR3 nucleotide sequence: TGTGCCAGCTCACCGGAGGGACAGGGGGCTTCTGGTCAGCCCCAGCATTTT. It encodes CASSPEGQGASGQPQHF. V is TRBV18 and J is TRBJ1-5; the match to TRBD1 covers 12 bases. The length of the CDR3 is 17 residues. The V gene end was trimmed by 3 bases and the J gene end by 6 bases; junction bases not matched to a gene: 9. Germline-derived CDR1 and CDR2 are KGHSH and LQKENI.

The CDR3 here is CASSTSGINEQFF. The CDR3 DNA is TGTGCCAGTAGTACTAGCGGGATCAATGAGCAGTTCTTC. The chain uses TRBV19 and TRBJ2-1, with TRBD2 matching over 9 bases. V trimming: 4 bases; J trimming: 6 bases; junction bases outside the gene matches: 1. CDR1 and CDR2 (germline): LNHDA, SQIVND (reference sequence). This CDR3 spans 13 amino acids. The full variable domain, completed using reference TRBV19 and TRBJ2-1, is DGGITQSPKYLFRKEGQNVTLSCEQNLNHDAMYWYRQDPGQGLRLIYYSQIVNDFQKGDIAEGYSVSREKKESFPLTVTSAQKNPTAFYLCASSTSGINEQFFGPGTRLTVL.

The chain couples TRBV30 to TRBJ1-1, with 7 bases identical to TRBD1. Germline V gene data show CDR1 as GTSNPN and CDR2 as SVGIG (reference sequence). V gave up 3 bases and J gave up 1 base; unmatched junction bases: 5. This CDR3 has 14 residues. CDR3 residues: CAWSQGGANTEAFF. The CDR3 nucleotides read TGTGCCTGGAGCCAAGGGGGCGCGAACACTGAAGCTTTCTTT.

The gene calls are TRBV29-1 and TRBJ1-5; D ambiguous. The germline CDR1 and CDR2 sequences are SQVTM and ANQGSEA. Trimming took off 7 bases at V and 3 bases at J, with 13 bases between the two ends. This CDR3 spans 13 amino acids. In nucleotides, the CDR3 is TGCAGCGCGCGAACCAGGATCAATCAGCCCCAGCATTTT. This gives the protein CSARTRINQPQHF. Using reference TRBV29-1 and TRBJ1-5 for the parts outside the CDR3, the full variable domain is SAVISQKPSRDICQRGTSLTIQCQVDSQVTMMFWYRQQPGQSLTLIATANQGSEATYESGFVIDKFPISRPNLTFSTLTVSNMSPEDSSIYLCSARTRINQPQHFGDGTRLSIL.

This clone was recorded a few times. The DNA for the CDR3 is TGTTATTCCGGGACAGGGTCGATTGGGGGGGCTGAAGCTTTCTTT. Translated, it gives CYSGTGSIGGAEAFF. The V gene is TRBV28, the J gene TRBJ1-1; 9 nucleotides agree with TRBD1. This CDR3 is built from 15 residues. CDR1 is MDHEN, CDR2 SYDVKM, per germline.

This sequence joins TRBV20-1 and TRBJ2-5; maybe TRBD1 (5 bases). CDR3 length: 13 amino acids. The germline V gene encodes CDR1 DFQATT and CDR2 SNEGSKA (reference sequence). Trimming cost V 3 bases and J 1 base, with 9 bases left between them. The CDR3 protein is CSASQGFQETQYF. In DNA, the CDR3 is TGCAGTGCTAGTCAGGGTTTCCAAGAGACCCAGTACTTC.

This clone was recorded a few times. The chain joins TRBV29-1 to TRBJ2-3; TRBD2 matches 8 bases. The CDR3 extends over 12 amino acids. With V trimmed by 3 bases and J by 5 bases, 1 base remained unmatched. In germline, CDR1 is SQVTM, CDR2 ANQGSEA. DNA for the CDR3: TGCAGCGTTGACGCGGGAGGAGATACGCAGTATTTT. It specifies CSVDAGGDTQYF.

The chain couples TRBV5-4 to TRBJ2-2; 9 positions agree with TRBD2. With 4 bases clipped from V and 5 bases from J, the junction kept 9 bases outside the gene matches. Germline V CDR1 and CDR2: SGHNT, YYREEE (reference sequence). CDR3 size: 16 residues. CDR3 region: CASSQESGRLTGELFF. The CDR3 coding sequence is TGTGCCAGCAGCCAAGAGAGCGGGAGGCTGACCGGGGAGCTGTTTTTT.

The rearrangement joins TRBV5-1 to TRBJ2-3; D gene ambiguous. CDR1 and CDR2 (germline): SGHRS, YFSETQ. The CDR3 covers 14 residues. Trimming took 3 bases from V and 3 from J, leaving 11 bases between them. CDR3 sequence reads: CASSSGRGTDTQYF. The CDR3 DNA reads TGCGCCAGCAGCTCCGGTCGCGGTACAGATACGCAGTATTTT. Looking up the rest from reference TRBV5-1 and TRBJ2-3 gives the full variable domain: KAGVTQTPRYLIKTRGQQVTLSCSPISGHRSVSWYQQTPGQGLQFLFEYFSETQRNKGNFPGRFSGRQFSNSRSEMNVSTLELGDSALYLCASSSGRGTDTQYFGPGTRLTVL.

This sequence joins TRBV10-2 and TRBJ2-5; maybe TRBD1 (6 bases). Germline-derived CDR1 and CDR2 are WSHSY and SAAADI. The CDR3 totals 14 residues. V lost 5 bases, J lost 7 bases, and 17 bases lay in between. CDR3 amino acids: CASSPNRVVGTQYF. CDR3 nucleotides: TGCGCCAGCAGTCCCAACAGGGTAGTGGGGACCCAGTACTTC.

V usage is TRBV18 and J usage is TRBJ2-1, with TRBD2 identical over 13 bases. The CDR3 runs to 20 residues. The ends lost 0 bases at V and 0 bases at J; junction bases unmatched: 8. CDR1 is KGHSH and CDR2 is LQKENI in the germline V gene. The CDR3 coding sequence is TGTGCCAGCTCACCACCCTATAGGACTAGCGGGGGTAGCTCCTACAATGAGCAGTTCTTC. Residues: CASSPPYRTSGGSSYNEQFF. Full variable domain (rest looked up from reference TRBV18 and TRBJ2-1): NAGVMQNPRHLVRRRGQEARLRCSPMKGHSHVYWYRQLPEEGLKFMVYLQKENIIDESGMPKERFSAEFPKEGPSILRIQQVVRGDSAAYFCASSPPYRTSGGSSYNEQFFGPGTRLTVL.

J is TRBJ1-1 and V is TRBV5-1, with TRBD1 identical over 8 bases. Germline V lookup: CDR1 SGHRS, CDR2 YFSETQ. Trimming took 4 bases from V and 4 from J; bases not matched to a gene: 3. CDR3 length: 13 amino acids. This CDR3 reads CASSMDRATEAFF. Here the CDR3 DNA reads TGCGCCAGCAGCATGGACAGGGCCACTGAAGCTTTCTTT.